This TCR beta chain was recorded in a study of blood T cell repertoires in COVID-19. Overall study context: Samples taken during acute and convalescent COVID-19 were collected in the United States, Italy and Spain. T cells, B-cell-depleted T cells, or PBMCs provided the cDNA or gDNA that served as material.

Authors' data handling: Reference gene primer amplification in the assay estimated nucleated cell counts. Produced via immunoSEQ multiplex PCR; TCRdb's table is partial and in-frame only. V, J and clone size are those of that table, while D and trimming were read from the DNA. The top ten clones hold 4% to 5.5% of a sample with roughly 99,000 clones, about three quarters of them seen once. The V and J ends lost 1 base and 11 bases respectively, with 12 bases between them. There are 13 residues in the CDR3. Germline V lookup: CDR1 SGHVS, CDR2 FQNEAQ. The material sequenced was peripheral blood. This TCR was recovered from a man aged 70-80 years with acute or convalescent COVID-19. The V call is TRBV7-8, the J call TRBJ1-5; no reliable D call. The CDR3 DNA sequence: TGTGCCAGCAGCTTAGGGAGCCCAGAAGCCCAGCATTTT. It encodes CASSLGSPEAQHF.